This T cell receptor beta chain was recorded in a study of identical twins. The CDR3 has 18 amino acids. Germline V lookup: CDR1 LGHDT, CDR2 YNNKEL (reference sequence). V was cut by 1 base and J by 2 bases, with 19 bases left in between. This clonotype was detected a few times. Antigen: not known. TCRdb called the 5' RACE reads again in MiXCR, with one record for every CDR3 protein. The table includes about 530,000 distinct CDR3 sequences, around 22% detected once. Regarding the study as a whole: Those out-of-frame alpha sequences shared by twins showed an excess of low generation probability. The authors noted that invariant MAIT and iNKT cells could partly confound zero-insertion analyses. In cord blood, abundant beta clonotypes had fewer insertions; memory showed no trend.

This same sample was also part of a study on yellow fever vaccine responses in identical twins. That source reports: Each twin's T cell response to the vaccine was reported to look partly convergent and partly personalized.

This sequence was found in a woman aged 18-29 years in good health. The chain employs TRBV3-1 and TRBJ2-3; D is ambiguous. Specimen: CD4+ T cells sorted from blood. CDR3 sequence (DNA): TGTGCCAGCAGCCAAGGGTCCGACTCCTACGCATCCACAGATACGCAGTATTTT. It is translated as CASSQGSDSYASTDTQYF.